Included here is one T cell receptor beta chain sequence, with context. This clonotype was observed a handful of times. Its target antigen remains unknown. The input lacks base qualities; no much larger clone sits a single base away. This sample stems from a study of T-cell memory formation after mild COVID-19 (dated by TCRdb to about 2021). The study in broad terms: Most TCR sequence clusters were specific to one of the two donors. Two young, previously healthy adult volunteers, one female and one male, were included in the cohort. Longitudinal TCRalpha and TCRbeta repertoire sequencing tracked T-cell clones expanding and contracting after mild COVID-19 in two donors. Overall results and qualifications from the work: Only a couple of mild cases were covered in the study, and larger cohorts including severe cases with pre-infection samples were considered necessary. Some responding clones were found in pre-infection memory, which suggests that pre-existing cross-reactive memory T cells took part in the SARS-CoV-2 response. Balanced CD4/CD8 phenotypes were observed for clones contracting from day 15 to 85, whereas a bias towards CD4+ was observed for a second wave of clones expanding from day 15 to 37. SARS-CoV-2 specificity of the second-wave clones peaking on day 37 was not confirmed. Contracting CD4+ clones turned up mainly in the CM and EM memory subsets, whereas EMRA was where CD8+ clones were enriched.

Sequencing used an Illumina NovaSeq 6000. TCRalpha and TCRbeta cDNA libraries were constructed by 5'RACE with constant-segment primers, with sample barcodes and unique molecular identifiers being introduced. Trizol reagent was used to extract RNA from every sample. Amplification of the libraries took two PCR steps, and the second step added a second sample barcode plus Illumina TruSeq adapters. Sequencing of the libraries was done on an Illumina NovaSeq, producing 2 x 150 bp paired-end reads. The authors processed their data as follows. Reads were demultiplexed and collapsed into UMI-guided consensus sequences with migec v1.2.7. With mixcr v2.1.11, UMI consensuses were aligned to TRA and TRB V and J templates and assembled into clonotypes. Clonotypes were classified as expanded or contracted when called significant by both edgeR and NoisET, with noise models trained on biological replicates. edgeR calls used a false discovery rate-adjusted p below 0.01 and a log2 fold-change threshold of 1. PCA with hierarchical clustering of max-normalized trajectories of the 1000 most abundant clonotypes was used as exploratory dynamics analysis. Separately sequenced CD4+ and CD8+ repertoires were used to assign the CD4 or CD8 phenotype of responding clones. TCRdb ran its own pipeline on the public reads, namely fastp trimming at Q25 and MiXCR clone calling, and kept in-frame beta chains. Records with the same CDR3 protein are collapsed into one entry carrying the most frequent genes and DNA. The V and J calls were determined by TCRdb, not by the authors. Present in this sample are 100,000 or so distinct CDR3 sequences, around 10% of which were seen just once. Of the sample, around 40% is held by the ten largest clones.

PBMCs were isolated by Ficoll-Paque density gradient centrifugation. Looking up the germline V gene (reference sequence) yields CDR1 SEHNR and CDR2 FQNEAQ. Counted from cysteine to phenylalanine, this CDR3 has 15 amino acids. Just CDR3 DNA is preserved here, 45 bases in frame from base 1. The rearrangement combines TRBV7-9 with TRBJ2-1; TRBD2 lines up with 14 middle nucleotides. The TCR sequence derives from a man between 18 and 35 years old who had mild COVID-19 (a few samples of this study predate the infection). The sample titles of this study are shuffled in the database, so cell type and time point are left out; the donor was told from shared clones. Sequenced sample: PBMCs or a T cell subset sorted from them (not recorded which). CDR3 protein: CAAGTSGGSYNEQFF. The bases are TGTGCGGCGGGGACTAGCGGGGGATCCTACAATGAGCAGTTCTTC.